The 19 T cell receptor beta chains below all came from one sample that was sequenced in a study of STAT3 mutations in large granular lymphocyte leukemia. Using immunoSEQ multiplex PCR, the repertoire was profiled, and TCRdb retains in-frame clones only, with some absent. The table lists roughly 35,000 clones, roughly 84% of them singletons, with 0.4% to 0.5% in the top ten. What these receptors recognize is not known. Study-level findings and limits: Every T-LGLL patient had at least one immunodominant TCRbeta clonotype.

Material: PBMCs. Every receptor here comes from a human donor with T large granular lymphocyte leukemia. Some clones in this sample may be carry-over from other donors' samples.

V is TRBV7-2 and J is TRBJ1-1, with a tentative D call TRBD1 (5 bases). The CDR3 is made up of 12 amino acids. The germline V gene has CDR1 SGHTA and CDR2 FQGNSA. V was pared by 4 bases and J by 7 bases, with 10 bases between. This CDR3 reads CASSSFGGEAFF. The CDR3 DNA reads TGTGCCAGCAGCTCCTTTGGGGGTGAAGCTTTCTTT.

V is TRBV30 and J is TRBJ2-7; no reliable D call. V dropped 3 bases and J dropped 0 bases, with 9 bases sitting between them. Germline V lookup: CDR1 GTSNPN, CDR2 SVGIG (reference sequence). The CDR3 spans 13 residues. The CDR3 sequence: CAWSAILSYEQYF. The CDR3 coding sequence is TGTGCCTGGAGCGCCATTCTCTCCTACGAGCAGTACTTC.

The rearrangement uses TRBV10-3 and TRBJ1-1; TRBD1 is a possible D gene (6 bases). This CDR3 has 14 residues. Germline V CDR1 and CDR2: ENHRY, SYGVKD. V lost 3 bases to trimming and J lost 4 bases, with 12 bases between them. The CDR3 DNA sequence: TGTGCCATCAGTGACAGGGGTATGAGCACTGAAGCTTTCTTT. Its protein product is CAISDRGMSTEAFF.

CDR3 protein: CASRGGQPQHF. In DNA, the CDR3 is TGTGCCAGCAGGGGGGGTCAGCCCCAGCATTTT. The V call is TRBV28, the J call TRBJ1-5; possibly TRBD1 for D (5 bases). In germline, CDR1 is MDHEN, CDR2 SYDVKM. The CDR3 consists of 11 residues. V lost 6 bases, J lost 6 bases, and 6 bases lay in between.

This chain's CDR3 is CASSLPGANQPQHF. Written as DNA, the CDR3 is TGTGCCAGCAGCTTGCCAGGAGCTAATCAGCCCCAGCATTTT. This rearrangement joins TRBV7-2 to TRBJ1-5; no definite D call. Germline V lookup: CDR1 SGHTA, CDR2 FQGNSA. Trimming pared 3 bases from V and 4 bases from J, leaving 10 bases between. This CDR3 spans 14 amino acids.

This clone appeared a single time. This chain joins TRBV5-4 and TRBJ2-5; D may correspond to TRBD1 or TRBD2 (5 bases each). V shed 7 bases and J shed 5 bases, with 15 bases lying between them. There are 13 residues in the CDR3. In germline, CDR1 is SGHNT, CDR2 YYREEE (reference sequence). CDR3 loop: CASGAVGEETQYF. The CDR3 DNA is TGTGCCAGCGGGGCCGTTGGGGAGGAGACCCAGTACTTC.

The V and J genes are TRBV30 and TRBJ1-2, with D maybe TRBD1 (6 bases). The CDR3 loop spans 15 amino acids. Trimming took off 1 base at V and 8 bases at J, with 20 bases between the two ends. The V gene's germline CDR1 is GTSNPN and CDR2 SVGIG (reference sequence). DNA for the CDR3: TGTGCCTGGAGTGGTCTTAGGACGTCCAGGGGCGGCTACACCTTC. This encodes CAWSGLRTSRGGYTF.

CDR3 in amino acids: CASSIGTLGAYEQYF. The CDR3 region has the DNA TGTGCCAGTAGTATAGGGACTTTGGGGGCCTACGAGCAGTACTTC. The chain is built from TRBV19 and TRBJ2-7; either TRBD1 or TRBD2 may fit D (5 bases each). V was cut by 1 base and J by 2 bases, with 12 bases left in between. The CDR3 is made up of 15 amino acids. Germline V gives CDR1 LNHDA, CDR2 SQIVND (reference sequence).

This clone came up once. V gene TRBV2 combines with J gene TRBJ1-2; 9 positions agree with TRBD1. The CDR3 has 14 amino acids. In germline, CDR1 is SNHLY, CDR2 FYNNEI. Trimming cost V 4 bases and J 3 bases; bases outside gene matches: 3. The CDR3 DNA reads TGTGCCAGCAGTGTTCGGACAGGGGACTATGGCTACACCTTC. It translates to CASSVRTGDYGYTF.

V usage is TRBV28 and J usage is TRBJ1-2; TRBD1 might be the D (5 bases). V lost 5 bases to trimming and J lost 4 bases, with 14 bases between them. The length of the CDR3 is 14 residues. CDR1 is MDHEN, CDR2 SYDVKM, per germline. The CDR3 region is CASSRIFGAYGYTF. DNA for the CDR3: TGTGCCAGCAGTAGGATTTTCGGGGCCTATGGCTACACCTTC.

The J gene is TRBJ2-7, the V gene TRBV14; D is unclear. CDR1 and CDR2 (germline): SGHDN, FVKESK. This CDR3 is built from 14 residues. V lost 0 bases to trimming and J lost 0 bases, with 6 bases between them. Written as DNA, the CDR3 is TGTGCCAGCAGCCAAGATGCGTCCTCCTACGAGCAGTACGTC. It codes for CASSQDASSYEQYV.

This chain uses TRBV5-8 with TRBJ1-4; D remains ambiguous. Looked up from germline, CDR1 is SGHTS and CDR2 is YDEGEE. This CDR3 comprises 11 residues. The V end lost 0 bases, the J end lost 16 bases, and 10 bases lay between the germline ends. DNA of the CDR3: TGTGCCAGCAGCTTGGGGCCGAGTTCGTTTTTT. This translates into CASSLGPSSFF.

The chain links TRBV28 to TRBJ1-2; no clear D. This CDR3 has 12 amino acids. The V gene lost 2 bases and the J gene lost 8 bases, with 9 bases spanning the gap. Germline V gene sequence: CDR1 MDHEN, CDR2 SYDVKM. CDR3 region: CASSLAARGYTF. CDR3 nucleotides: TGTGCCAGCAGTTTAGCTGCCCGGGGCTACACCTTC.

This clone was seen more than once but under ten times. The chain combines TRBV2 with TRBJ1-1, with D tentatively TRBD1 (5 bases). The CDR3 is made up of 12 amino acids. V shed 7 bases and J shed 0 bases, with 6 bases lying between them. Germline V CDR1 and CDR2: SNHLY, FYNNEI. CDR3 sequence reads: CASNRLNTEAFF. CDR3 nucleotides: TGTGCCAGCAACAGGCTGAACACTGAAGCTTTCTTT.

This chain joins TRBV29-1 and TRBJ1-4; 8 bases align to TRBD1. The CDR3 contains 14 residues. Germline lookup yields CDR1 SQVTM and CDR2 ANQGSEA. V shed 4 bases and J 6 bases; nucleotides not matched to a gene: 7. The CDR3 reads CSVGRGQGDEKLFF. The CDR3 DNA reads as TGCAGCGTTGGTCGAGGACAGGGTGATGAAAAACTGTTTTTT.

The chain is built from TRBV6-5 and TRBJ1-2, with D possibly TRBD1 on 6 matching bases. Germline V CDR1 and CDR2: MNHEY, SVGAGI. This CDR3 spans 12 amino acids. Trimming cost V 5 bases and J 8 bases, with 12 bases left between them. The CDR3 nucleotides read TGTGCCAGCAGTAGGGGGGGAGGCGGCTACACCTTC. Its protein product is CASSRGGGGYTF.

The CDR3 is CAIRRQVMDTEAFF. CDR3 DNA: TGTGCCATCAGGAGGCAGGTTATGGACACTGAAGCTTTCTTT. This rearrangement joins TRBV10-3 to TRBJ1-1; no firm D call. Per the germline V gene, CDR1 is ENHRY and CDR2 is SYGVKD. The CDR3 is made up of 14 amino acids. Trimming pared 6 bases from V and 3 bases from J, leaving 14 bases between.

The V call is TRBV6-5, the J call TRBJ1-1; D uncertain. Trimming stripped 4 bases from V and 1 base from J, with 7 bases between. CDR1 is MNHEY and CDR2 is SVGAGI in the germline V gene. This CDR3 is built from 13 residues. The CDR3 protein is CASSSHRNTEAFF. In nucleotides, the CDR3 is TGTGCCAGCAGTTCCCACAGGAACACTGAAGCTTTCTTT.

The CDR3 region is CATSRDLVAAVTPNEQFF. In DNA form, the CDR3 reads TGTGCCACCAGCAGAGATCTGGTAGCAGCGGTGACCCCGAATGAGCAGTTCTTC. The chain has TRBV15 and TRBJ2-1; D is possibly TRBD2 (5 bases). The germline V and J ends were trimmed by 0 bases and 7 bases, with 22 bases remaining between them. The CDR3 consists of 18 residues. The germline V gene encodes CDR1 LNHNV and CDR2 YYDKDF (reference sequence).